Below are 26 T cell receptor beta chains sequenced from a single sample in a study of blood T cell repertoires in COVID-19. Measured with immunoSEQ multiplex PCR; TCRdb has only the in-frame clones, and not every one. The sample contains 200,000 to 250,000 clones, roughly 80% of which appear only once. The sequencing sample was made of PBMCs or T cells enriched from blood (not recorded which). The receptors here all came from a man aged 55-75 years who had recovered from COVID-19.

V usage is TRBV4-1 and J usage is TRBJ2-5; 9 bases line up with TRBD1. CDR1 and CDR2 (germline): MGHRA, YSYEKL. The CDR3 runs 17 residues. V trimming: 3 bases; J trimming: 1 base; junction bases outside the gene matches: 9. CDR3 amino acids: CASSQHLRQGGQETQYF. The CDR3 bases are TGCGCCAGCAGCCAGCATTTAAGACAGGGGGGCCAAGAGACCCAGTACTTC.

The table lists this clone with a count of one. The gene calls are TRBV11-1 and TRBJ1-2; D might be TRBD1 (5 bases). CDR1 is SGHAT and CDR2 is FQDESV in the germline V gene (reference sequence). The CDR3 consists of 14 residues. Trimming shortened V by 1 base and J by 6 bases, and 12 bases separated the two germline ends. The CDR3: CASSLERGWDGYTF. The CDR3 nucleotides read TGTGCCAGCAGCTTAGAGCGGGGCTGGGATGGCTACACCTTC.

V usage is TRBV7-2 and J usage is TRBJ1-2; 9 nucleotides match TRBD1. Trimming removed 4 bases from V and 8 bases from J; junction bases left unmatched: 20. The CDR3 sequence is 18 residues long. The germline CDR1 and CDR2 sequences are SGHTA and FQGNSA. The chain's CDR3 is CASSSAIGTGHEAGGYTF. CDR3 sequence (DNA): TGTGCCAGCAGCTCTGCCATCGGGACAGGGCATGAGGCTGGGGGCTACACCTTC.

The rearrangement links TRBV19 to TRBJ2-1; possibly TRBD1 for D (5 bases). V lost 4 bases to trimming and J lost 4 bases, with 8 bases between them. This CDR3 is 13 amino acids long. Germline V lookup: CDR1 LNHDA, CDR2 SQIVND (reference sequence). CDR3 sequence (DNA): TGTGCCAGTAGTAGCAGGGTGTACAATGAGCAGTTCTTC. Its translation: CASSSRVYNEQFF.

The chain employs TRBV11-2 and TRBJ1-1; D possibly corresponds to TRBD1 (5 bases). The CDR3 consists of 12 residues. The germline V gene has CDR1 SGHAT and CDR2 FQNNGV. Trimming removed 8 bases at V and 7 bases at J, with 14 bases between. The CDR3 spells CASSRDFGEAFF. In DNA form, the CDR3 reads TGTGCCAGCTCCCGGGACTTTGGTGAAGCTTTCTTT.

In this sample, this clone turned up once. The rearrangement joins TRBV6-2 or TRBV6-3 to TRBJ1-2; 9 bases are a match to TRBD1. Germline V gene lookup returns CDR1 MNHEY and CDR2 SVGEGT. The CDR3 spans 16 residues. Losses at the gene ends were 2 bases for V and 4 bases for J; bases not matched to a gene: 8. The chain's CDR3 is CASSYDDRGFTYGYTF. The CDR3 nucleotides read TGTGCCAGCAGTTACGACGACAGGGGGTTTACCTATGGCTACACCTTC.

The chain links TRBV24-1 to TRBJ2-3, with 9 positions matching TRBD2. The V gene end was trimmed by 3 bases and the J gene end by 0 bases; junction bases not matched to a gene: 6. The CDR3 is made up of 17 amino acids. Germline lookup yields CDR1 KGHDR and CDR2 SFDVKD. The CDR3 protein is CATSDPTSGTSTDTQYF. The CDR3 DNA sequence: TGTGCCACCAGTGATCCGACTAGCGGAACAAGCACAGATACGCAGTATTTT.

The chain carries TRBV7-8 and TRBJ2-1, with 14 bases fitting TRBD2. Trimming at V came to 4 bases and at J to 8 bases, leaving 7 bases not matched to a gene. The CDR3 consists of 16 residues. Looked up from germline, CDR1 is SGHVS and CDR2 is FQNEAQ. CDR3 region: CASSSRTSGGHDEQFF. For the CDR3, the DNA is TGTGCCAGCAGCTCTAGGACTAGCGGGGGGCACGATGAGCAGTTCTTC. The variable domain in full, completed from reference TRBV7-8 and TRBJ2-1, reads GAGVSQSPRYKVAKRGQDVALRCDPISGHVSLFWYQQALGQGPEFLTYFQNEAQLDKSGLPSDRFFAERPEGSVSTLKIQRTQQEDSAVYLCASSSRTSGGHDEQFFGPGTRLTVL.

The chain recombines TRBV6-1 with TRBJ2-6, with TRBD1 matching over 7 bases. This CDR3 comprises 17 residues. Germline assignment: CDR1 MNHNS and CDR2 SASEGT. With 4 bases clipped from V and 0 bases from J, the junction kept 6 bases outside the gene matches. The CDR3 loop reads CASSGGTEISGANVLTF. The CDR3 nucleotides are TGTGCCAGCAGTGGTGGGACAGAAATCTCTGGGGCCAACGTCCTGACTTTC.

J is TRBJ1-2 and V is TRBV3-1 (or the pseudogene TRBV3-2), with D possibly TRBD1 on 6 matching bases. The CDR3 contains 15 residues. Looked up from germline, CDR1 is LGHDT and CDR2 is YNNKEL (reference sequence). The germline V and J ends were trimmed by 2 bases and 2 bases, with 12 bases remaining between them. CDR3: CASSQIPQGNYGYTF. The CDR3 DNA sequence: TGTGCCAGCAGCCAAATTCCTCAGGGGAACTATGGCTACACCTTC.

The chain recombines TRBV5-6 with TRBJ1-1; TRBD1 is a possible D gene (5 bases). Per the germline V gene, CDR1 is SGHDT and CDR2 is YYEEEE. This CDR3 has 13 amino acids. V lost 1 base, J lost 5 bases, and 9 bases lay in between. CDR3 loop: CASSLRGGTEAFF. The CDR3 coding sequence is TGTGCCAGCAGCTTGAGGGGTGGAACTGAAGCTTTCTTT.

The chain couples TRBV20-1 to TRBJ2-1, with TRBD1 matching 7 bases. Germline V CDR1 and CDR2: DFQATT, SNEGSKA (reference sequence). Unmatched junction bases numbered 14, after V lost 3 bases and J lost 15 bases. CDR3 length: 13 residues. The CDR3 DNA reads as TGCAGTGCTAGTGCCCCAGGACAGGTATTGTCGTTCTTC. Translated, it gives CSASAPGQVLSFF.

This sequence joins TRBV6-1 and TRBJ2-5; TRBD1 agrees at 8 bases. The CDR3 is made up of 15 amino acids. CDR1 is MNHNS, CDR2 SASEGT, per germline. With V trimmed by 3 bases and J by 2 bases, 5 bases remained unmatched. Here the CDR3 reads CASSENWDRQETQYF. For the CDR3, the DNA is TGTGCCAGCAGTGAGAACTGGGACAGGCAAGAGACCCAGTACTTC.

The CDR3 region is CSVGCGARPHSGNTIYF. CDR3 sequence (DNA): TGCAGCGTTGGATGTGGGGCCCGACCTCACTCTGGAAACACCATATATTTT. The chain combines TRBV29-1 with TRBJ1-3, with a possible D match to TRBD1 (5 bases). V was cut by 4 bases and J by 0 bases, with 19 bases left in between. The CDR3 runs to 17 residues. Germline V gene lookup returns CDR1 SQVTM and CDR2 ANQGSEA.

This chain joins TRBV7-2 and TRBJ1-4; D is unclear. This CDR3 contains 15 residues. Looked up from germline, CDR1 is SGHTA and CDR2 is FQGNSA. Trimming took 2 bases from V and 10 from J, leaving 17 bases between them. Written as DNA, the CDR3 is TGTGCCAGCAGCTTAATACACAGCCCGAGCGGAAAACTGTTTTTT. It is translated as CASSLIHSPSGKLFF.

The chain links TRBV5-6 to TRBJ2-3, with TRBD2 matching over 12 bases. Germline V CDR1 and CDR2: SGHDT, YYEEEE. The V gene end was trimmed by 5 bases and the J gene end by 2 bases; junction bases not matched to a gene: 9. The CDR3 is 17 amino acids. The CDR3 DNA follows: TGTGCCAGCAGTCGGAATCTAGCGGGGGGGTCCACAGATACGCAGTATTTT. Protein: CASSRNLAGGSTDTQYF.

The CDR3 nucleotides are TGTGCCAGCTCACCAAGCCCAGATACGCAGTATTTT. It codes for CASSPSPDTQYF. J is TRBJ2-3 and V is TRBV18, with D hard to call. This CDR3 comprises 12 residues. The V gene lost 2 bases and the J gene lost 4 bases, with 4 bases spanning the gap. CDR1 is KGHSH, CDR2 LQKENI, per germline.

V is TRBV9 and J is TRBJ2-5; no clear D gene. The CDR3 has 15 residues. The germline gives CDR1 SGDLS, CDR2 YYNGEE. Trimming stripped 0 bases from V and 4 bases from J, with 13 bases between. The CDR3 nucleotides are TGTGCCAGCAGCGTAGATGATCGAGTTTTAGAGACCCAGTACTTC. This encodes CASSVDDRVLETQYF. Full variable domain (missing parts from reference TRBV9 and TRBJ2-5): DSGVTQTPKHLITATGQRVTLRCSPRSGDLSVYWYQQSLDQGLQFLIQYYNGEERAKGNILERFSAQQFPDLHSELNLSSLELGDSALYFCASSVDDRVLETQYFGPGTRLLVL.

The V gene is TRBV9, the J gene TRBJ2-2; D ambiguous. Germline-derived CDR1 and CDR2 are SGDLS and YYNGEE. V was cut by 1 base and J by 3 bases, with 4 bases left in between. This CDR3 is 13 amino acids long. As DNA, the CDR3 is TGTGCCAGCAGCGTATCGGACACCGGGGAGCTGTTTTTT. Protein sequence: CASSVSDTGELFF.

V usage is TRBV12-3 or TRBV12-4 and J usage is TRBJ2-7, with D possibly TRBD2 on 5 matching bases. The V end lost 6 bases, the J end lost 0 bases, and 9 bases lay between the germline ends. The CDR3 loop spans 13 amino acids. The CDR3 DNA sequence: TGTGCCAGCAGGGACGGGGTCTCCTACGAGCAGTACTTC. It codes for CASRDGVSYEQYF.

The chain couples TRBV6-6 to TRBJ2-2; D is possibly TRBD2 (5 bases). The CDR3 runs 12 residues. The germline CDR1 and CDR2 sequences are MNHNY and SVGAGI (reference sequence). Trimming shortened V by 4 bases and J by 7 bases, and 7 bases separated the two germline ends. CDR3 sequence (DNA): TGTGCCAGCAGTTGGGAGCTCGGGGAGCTGTTTTTT. It yields the protein CASSWELGELFF.

V is TRBV3-1 (or the pseudogene TRBV3-2) and J is TRBJ1-1; 7 nucleotides line up with TRBD1. CDR1 is LGHDT and CDR2 is YNNKEL in the germline V gene (reference sequence). The V gene end was trimmed by 3 bases and the J gene end by 8 bases; junction bases not matched to a gene: 3. The CDR3 runs to 12 residues. The CDR3 is CASSHSDREAFF. The CDR3 coding sequence is TGTGCCAGCAGCCACTCGGACAGGGAAGCTTTCTTT.

V usage is TRBV11-2 and J usage is TRBJ2-1; 11 bases are a match to TRBD2. The ends lost 4 bases at V and 6 bases at J; junction bases unmatched: 5. CDR3 size: 15 residues. CDR1 is SGHAT and CDR2 is FQNNGV in the germline V gene. The CDR3 protein is CASSSIAGGRNEQFF. The CDR3 region has the DNA TGTGCCAGCAGCTCGATAGCGGGGGGGCGCAATGAGCAGTTCTTC.

V is TRBV7-9 and J is TRBJ1-3; a possible D gene is TRBD1 (5 bases). The V end lost 2 bases, the J end lost 2 bases, and 13 bases lay between the germline ends. Germline V gives CDR1 SEHNR, CDR2 FQNEAQ (reference sequence). The CDR3 loop spans 16 amino acids. CDR3 sequence reads: CASSLQIAGPGNTIYF. Written as DNA, the CDR3 is TGTGCCAGCAGCTTACAGATAGCAGGGCCTGGAAACACCATATATTTT.

The chain carries TRBV20-1 and TRBJ1-2; D is undetermined. CDR3 length: 13 residues. CDR1 and CDR2 (germline): DFQATT, SNEGSKA (reference sequence). Trimming took off 3 bases at V and 2 bases at J, with 10 bases between the two ends. DNA of the CDR3: TGCAGTGCTAGTGAGGGCACGAACTATGGCTACACCTTC. Translation gives CSASEGTNYGYTF.

The J gene is TRBJ2-1, the V gene TRBV2, with TRBD2 as a possible D gene (6 bases). Trimming took 4 bases from V and 1 from J, leaving 11 bases between them. This CDR3 is built from 15 residues. Germline V lookup: CDR1 SNHLY, CDR2 FYNNEI. The CDR3 nucleotides are TGTGCCAGCAGTGTGGCGGGGCTGTCCTACAATGAGCAGTTCTTC. As protein: CASSVAGLSYNEQFF. Using reference TRBV2 and TRBJ2-1 for the parts outside the CDR3, the full variable domain is EPEVTQTPSHQVTQMGQEVILRCVPISNHLYFYWYRQILGQKVEFLVSFYNNEISEKSEIFDDQFSVERPDGSNFTLKIRSTKLEDSAMYFCASSVAGLSYNEQFFGPGTRLTVL.